The clone carrying this T cell receptor (beta chain) was recorded a few times. The antigen is undetermined. TCRdb reprocessed the reads with MiXCR, giving one entry per CDR3 protein. The profile covers roughly 200,000 distinct CDR3 sequences, with roughly 15% appearing a single time and approximately 26% taken by the ten largest. Per the germline V gene, CDR1 is MNHEY and CDR2 is SVGEGT. The junction had 9 bases not matched to a gene; V was cut back by 5 bases and J by 7 bases. CDR3 length: 14 residues. The sample originates from a study of T cell repertoires in cytomegalovirus infection. Study summary: CMV infection and matching HLA type were both indicated by public TCR beta signatures. Whole-study results and caveats: The response measured ex vivo was dominated by TCR beta clonotypes (HLA-C-restricted and CMV-specific).

This TCR was sampled from a human donor in good health (CMV status not recorded). Some clones in this sample may be carry-over from other donors' samples. The material sequenced was CD8+ T cells from PBMCs. The V gene is TRBV6-2 or TRBV6-3, the J gene TRBJ1-1, with 8 bases lining up with TRBD1. In DNA, the CDR3 is TGTGCCAGCAGTCCCATCGACAGGGGCTATGAAGCTTTCTTT. Its translation is CASSPIDRGYEAFF.